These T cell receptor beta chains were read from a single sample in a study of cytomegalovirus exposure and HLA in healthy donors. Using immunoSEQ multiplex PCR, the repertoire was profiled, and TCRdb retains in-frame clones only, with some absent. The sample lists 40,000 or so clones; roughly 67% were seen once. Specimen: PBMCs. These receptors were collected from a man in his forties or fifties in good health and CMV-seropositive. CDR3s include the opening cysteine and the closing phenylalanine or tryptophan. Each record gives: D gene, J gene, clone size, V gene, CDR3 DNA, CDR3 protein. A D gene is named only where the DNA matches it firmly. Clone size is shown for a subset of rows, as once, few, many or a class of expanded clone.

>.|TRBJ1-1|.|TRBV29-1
TGCAGCGTTGAAGATCCGTCCGCAGGCCAGAACACTGAAGCTTTCTTT
CSVEDPSAGQNTEAFF
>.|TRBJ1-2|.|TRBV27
TGTGCCACCCTGGGAGAGCGGGGCTATGGCTACACCTTC
CATLGERGYGYTF
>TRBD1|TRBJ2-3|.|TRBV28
TGTGCCAGCAGATCCGGGACAGGTTGGGATACGCAGTATTTT
CASRSGTGWDTQYF
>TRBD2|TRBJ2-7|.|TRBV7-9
TGTGCCAGCAGCCGACATCGCGGACTAGCCTTCTACGAGCAGTACTTC
CASSRHRGLAFYEQYF
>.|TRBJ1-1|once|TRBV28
TGTGCCAGCAGTCCCCGGGGGACTGAAGCTTTCTTT
CASSPRGTEAFF
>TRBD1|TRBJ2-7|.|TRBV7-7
TGTGCCAGCAGCCTCGACAGGGGCTACGAGCAGTACTTC
CASSLDRGYEQYF
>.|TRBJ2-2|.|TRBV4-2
TGTGCCAGCAGCCAAGAAATGGGGCGGACCGGGGAGCTGTTTTTT
CASSQEMGRTGELFF
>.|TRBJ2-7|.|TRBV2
TGTGCCAGCAGGGAGGGGCCCTACGAGCAGTACTTC
CASREGPYEQYF
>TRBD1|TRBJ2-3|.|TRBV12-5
TGTGCTAGTGGTTTCGGGACAGGGGTCGCAGATACGCAGTATTTT
CASGFGTGVADTQYF
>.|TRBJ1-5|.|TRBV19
TGTGCCAGTAGTATGAACAGGGACGATCAGCCCCAGCATTTT
CASSMNRDDQPQHF
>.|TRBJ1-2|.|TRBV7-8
TGTGCCAGCAGCTTTCGCTGGGCCCCCTATGGCTACACCTTC
CASSFRWAPYGYTF
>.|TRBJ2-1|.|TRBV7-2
TGTGCCAGCAGCTTCCACGTTCCGGGACTTTCCTCCTACAATGAGCAGTTCTTC
CASSFHVPGLSSYNEQFF
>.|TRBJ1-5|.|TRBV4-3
TGCGCCAGCAGCCAAGATCTGGGACTACGGAATCAGCCCCAGCATTTT
CASSQDLGLRNQPQHF
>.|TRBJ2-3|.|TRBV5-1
TGCGCCAGCAGGAGGGATCCCGGCCTACCTACAGATACGCAGTATTTT
CASRRDPGLPTDTQYF
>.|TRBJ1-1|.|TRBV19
TGTGCCAGTAACCTAGTGGGGAGTCCTGAAGCTTTCTTT
CASNLVGSPEAFF
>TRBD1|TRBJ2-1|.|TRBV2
TGTGCCACCCAGGACAGGAGCTCCTACAATGAGCAGTTCTTC
CATQDRSSYNEQFF
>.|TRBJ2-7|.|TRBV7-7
TGTGCCAGCAGCTTAGGGAACAGGGATGGTTACGAGCAGTACTTC
CASSLGNRDGYEQYF
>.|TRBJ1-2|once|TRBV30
TGTGCCTGGAGTAGGAAGACTTCGCGGGGTGGCTACACCTTC
CAWSRKTSRGGYTF
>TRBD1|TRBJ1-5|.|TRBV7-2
TGTGCCAGCAGCTATGACAGGGGGCATCAGCCCCAGCATTTT
CASSYDRGHQPQHF
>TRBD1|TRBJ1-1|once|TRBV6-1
TGTGCCAGCAGTGAAAAGGAGGGGGCCTGGACTGAAGCTTTCTTT
CASSEKEGAWTEAFF
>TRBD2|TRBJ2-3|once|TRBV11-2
TGTGCCAGCAGCTTAACCGGGGGGAAGGATACGCAGTATTTT
CASSLTGGKDTQYF
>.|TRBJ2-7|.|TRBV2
TGTGCCAGCAGGGCCCGTTACGAGCAGTACTTC
CASRARYEQYF
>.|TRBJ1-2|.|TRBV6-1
TGTGCCAGCAGGGCTACAGGATTAACTAACTATGGCTACACCTTC
CASRATGLTNYGYTF
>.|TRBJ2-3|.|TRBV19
TGTGCCAGTAGGGGTTTGGGCTTAGATACGCAGTATTTT
CASRGLGLDTQYF
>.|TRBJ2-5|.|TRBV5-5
TGTGCCAGCACCGACAGGAAAGGGCTTTCTGGGGAGACCCAGTACTTC
CASTDRKGLSGETQYF
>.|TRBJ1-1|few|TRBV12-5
TGTGCTAGTGGTTTGGTTGACAGGAACACTGAAGCTTTCTTT
CASGLVDRNTEAFF
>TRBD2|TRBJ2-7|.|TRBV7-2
TGTGCCAGCAGCCCTAGACTAGGGACTAGCGGGGTGGTGGAGCAGTACTTC
CASSPRLGTSGVVEQYF
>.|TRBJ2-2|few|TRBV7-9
TGTGCCAGCAGCTTACTACTGTTGAACACCGGGGAGCTGTTTTTT
CASSLLLLNTGELFF
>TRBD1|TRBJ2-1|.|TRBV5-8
TGTGCCAGCAGCCCGGCCCGGGACAGGGGTAATGAGCAGTTCTTC
CASSPARDRGNEQFF
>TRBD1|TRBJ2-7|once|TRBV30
TGTGCCTGGAGTGCCCGAGACAGGGAGTCCTACGAGCAGTACTTC
CAWSARDRESYEQYF
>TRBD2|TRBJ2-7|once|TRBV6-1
TGTGCCCACCATTCCGGCGGGGGGGAAAACTACGAGCAGTACTTC
CAHHSGGGENYEQYF
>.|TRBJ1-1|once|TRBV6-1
TGTGCCAGCAGTGGGACGGGGATGAACACTGAAGCTTTCTTT
CASSGTGMNTEAFF
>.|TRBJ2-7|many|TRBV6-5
TGTGCCAGCAGTAAGGACATGTCCTACGAGCAGTACTTC
CASSKDMSYEQYF
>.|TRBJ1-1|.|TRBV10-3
TGTGCCATCAGTGCCGTTCGTCACACTGAAGCTTTCTTT
CAISAVRHTEAFF
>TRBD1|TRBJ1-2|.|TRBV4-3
TGCGCCAGCAGCTATCGGACAGGACCACTATTCTATGGCTACACCTTC
CASSYRTGPLFYGYTF
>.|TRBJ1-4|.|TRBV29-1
TGCAGCGTTGCGGGGGGAGGTGAAAAACTGTTTTTT
CSVAGGGEKLFF
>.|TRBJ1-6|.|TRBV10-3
TGTGCCATCAGTGTAACGGGGAACTCCTATAATTCACCCCTCCACTTT
CAISVTGNSYNSPLHF
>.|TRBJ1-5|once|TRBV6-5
TGTGCCAGCAGTTACGGGGGGAATCAGCCCCAGCATTTT
CASSYGGNQPQHF
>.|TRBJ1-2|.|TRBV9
TGTGCCAGCAGCCCGGGGGGGGGAGAGGGTGTCGGCTACACCTTC
CASSPGGGEGVGYTF
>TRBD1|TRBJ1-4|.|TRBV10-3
TGTGCCAGCCGGGGGACAGGGGCTAATGAAAAACTGTTTTTT
CASRGTGANEKLFF
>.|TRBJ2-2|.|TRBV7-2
TGTGCCAGCAACCCCCAAGGGGTACTGACCGGGGAGCTGTTTTTT
CASNPQGVLTGELFF
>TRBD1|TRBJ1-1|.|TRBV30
TGTGCGACTTCCCAGGGGGCGCCCACTGAAGCTTTCTTT
CATSQGAPTEAFF
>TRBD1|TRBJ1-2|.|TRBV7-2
TGTGCCAGCAGCTTCGGACAGGAATATGGCTACACCTTC
CASSFGQEYGYTF
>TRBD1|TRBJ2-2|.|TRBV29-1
TGCAGCGCAAACAGGGGGCAAGGCGGGGAGCTGTTTTTT
CSANRGQGGELFF
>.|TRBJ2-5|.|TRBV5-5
TGTGCCAGCAGCTCTCAGGGGGGAGAGACCCAGTACTTC
CASSSQGGETQYF